This paragraph reports one T cell receptor beta chain. The antigen is not known. This entry belongs to a study of CD8 T cells in ankylosing spondylitis. Study-wide points: Reportedly, matched ankylosing spondylitis synovial fluid was significantly enriched for disease-linked clones. Eight highly homologous variants made up a TCR beta motif, and this motif appeared characteristic of ankylosing spondylitis blood.

CDR1 is MGHRA and CDR2 is YSYEKL in the germline V gene. Trimming removed 0 bases at V and 5 bases at J, with 14 bases between. This CDR3 is built from 15 residues. Quantitative barcoded 5'-RACE was used to prepare TCR beta libraries. From the 5' RACE reads, TCRdb called clonotypes with MiXCR, one entry per CDR3 protein. Of roughly 370,000 distinct CDR3 sequences listed, 20% to 25% are singletons. The rearrangement uses TRBV4-1 and TRBJ2-7; the D gene could be TRBD1 or TRBD2 (5 bases each). This receptor was identified in a male donor with ankylosing spondylitis. Input material: blood, either unsorted or a sorted T cell fraction (not recorded which). Here the CDR3 reads CASSQERGALDEQYF. CDR3 nucleotide sequence: TGCGCCAGCAGCCAAGAAAGGGGAGCACTCGACGAGCAGTACTTC.